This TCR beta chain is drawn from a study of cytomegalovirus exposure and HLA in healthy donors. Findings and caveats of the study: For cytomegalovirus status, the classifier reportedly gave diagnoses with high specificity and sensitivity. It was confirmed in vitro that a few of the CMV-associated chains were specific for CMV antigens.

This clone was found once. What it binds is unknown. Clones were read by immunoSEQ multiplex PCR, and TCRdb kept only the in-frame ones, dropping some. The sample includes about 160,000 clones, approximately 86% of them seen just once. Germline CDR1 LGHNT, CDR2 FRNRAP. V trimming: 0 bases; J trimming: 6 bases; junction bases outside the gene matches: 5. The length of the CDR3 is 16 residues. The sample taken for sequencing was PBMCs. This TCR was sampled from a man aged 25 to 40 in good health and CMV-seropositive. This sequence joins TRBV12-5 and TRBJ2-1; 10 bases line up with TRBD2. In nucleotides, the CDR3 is TGTGCTAGTGGTTTGGTACGGGCTAGCGGGGGCAATGAGCAGTTCTTC. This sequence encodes CASGLVRASGGNEQFF.